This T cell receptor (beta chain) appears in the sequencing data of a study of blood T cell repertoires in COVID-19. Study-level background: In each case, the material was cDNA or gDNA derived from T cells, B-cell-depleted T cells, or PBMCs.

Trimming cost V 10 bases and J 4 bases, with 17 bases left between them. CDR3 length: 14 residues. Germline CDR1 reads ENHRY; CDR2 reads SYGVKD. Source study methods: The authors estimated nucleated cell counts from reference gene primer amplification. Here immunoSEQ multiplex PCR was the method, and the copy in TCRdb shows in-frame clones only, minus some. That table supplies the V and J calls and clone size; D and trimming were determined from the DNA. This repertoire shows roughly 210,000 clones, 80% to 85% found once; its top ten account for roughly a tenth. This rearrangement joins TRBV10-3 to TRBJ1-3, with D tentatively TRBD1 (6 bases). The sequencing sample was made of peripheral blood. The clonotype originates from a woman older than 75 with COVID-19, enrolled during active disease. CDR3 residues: CATRTSGTGNTIYF. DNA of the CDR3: TGTGCCACCAGAACCTCCGGGACAGGAAACACCATATATTTT.